This T cell receptor (beta chain) was observed in a study of CD8+ T cells in alopecia areata. Study context: In an open-label trial, patients got 5 to 10 mg tofacitinib twice daily. Once tofacitinib had been taken for 6 to 18 months, 6 months off drug followed.

The table lists this clone with a few counts. Extracted RNA was reverse transcribed into cDNA, the sequencing template. Assay: immunoSEQ multiplex PCR; the TCRdb copy retains only in-frame clones and omits some. The sample has some 170,000 clones, about 67% seen once. A FACSAria was used to sort CD4+ and CD8+ T cells. These cells came from PBMCs. Germline V gene lookup returns CDR1 PRHDT and CDR2 FYEKMQ (reference sequence). The CDR3 is 13 amino acids. The V end lost 2 bases, the J end lost 3 bases, and 7 bases lay between the germline ends. This clonotype was sampled from a human donor with alopecia areata. The sample was CD8+ T cells sorted from blood, taken at week 0. The rearrangement uses TRBV13 and TRBJ1-2; no firm D call. The CDR3 DNA follows: TGTGCCAGCAGCTTAAGAGGTGACTATGGCTACACCTTC. This gives the protein CASSLRGDYGYTF.